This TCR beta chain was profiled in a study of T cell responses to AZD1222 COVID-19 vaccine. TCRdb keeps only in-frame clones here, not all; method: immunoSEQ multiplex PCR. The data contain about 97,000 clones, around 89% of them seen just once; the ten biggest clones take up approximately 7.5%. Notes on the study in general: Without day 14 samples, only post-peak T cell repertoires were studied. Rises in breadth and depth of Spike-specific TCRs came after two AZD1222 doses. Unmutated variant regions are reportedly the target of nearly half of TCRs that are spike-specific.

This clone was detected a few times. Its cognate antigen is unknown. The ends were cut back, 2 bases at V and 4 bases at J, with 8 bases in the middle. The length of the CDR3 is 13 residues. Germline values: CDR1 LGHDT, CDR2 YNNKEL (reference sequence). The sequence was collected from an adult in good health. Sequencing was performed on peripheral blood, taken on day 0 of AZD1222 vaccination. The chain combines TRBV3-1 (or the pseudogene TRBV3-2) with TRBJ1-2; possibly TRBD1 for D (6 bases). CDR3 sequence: CASSQQGRYGYTF. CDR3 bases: TGTGCCAGCAGCCAACAGGGGCGCTATGGCTACACCTTC.